This is a list of T cell receptor beta chains from one sample in a study of persistence of HIV-infected CD4 T cells. Profiling relied on immunoSEQ multiplex PCR, and the TCRdb table lists in-frame clones only, not all of them. The profile covers about 41,000 clones, with 75% to 80% appearing a single time and 12% to 15% taken by the ten largest. These receptors have no identified antigens. Sequencing used CD4+ T cells sorted from PBMCs after 18-hour stimulation, obtained from a patient who received antiretroviral therapy. These receptors were collected from an adult man with HIV who was CMV-seropositive. CDR3s include the opening cysteine and the closing phenylalanine or tryptophan. The D gene is left open where the match is weak. Clone size is shown for a subset of rows, as once, few, many or a class of expanded clone.

>once|TRBV20-1|NA|TRBJ2-2
TGCAGTGCTAGTCTATTTAACACCGGGGAGCTGTTTTTT
CSASLFNTGELFF
>NA|TRBV28|TRBD2|TRBJ2-5
TGTGCCACCCAAAAGGGAGGGCCCCGGACCCAGTACTTC
CATQKGGPRTQYF
>NA|TRBV27|NA|TRBJ2-2
TGTGCCAGCAGCCGAGTCCCGGGAGTAGTGAACACCGGGGAGCTGTTTTTT
CASSRVPGVVNTGELFF
>NA|TRBV5-1|NA|TRBJ2-3
TGCGCCAGCAGCTTGGCCGGGCAGGGCTCTGGGGATACGCAGTATTTT
CASSLAGQGSGDTQYF
>NA|TRBV19|NA|TRBJ1-4
TGTGCCAGTACCTCCCCGGGTCCCCTGAAGGGAAAACTGTTTTTT
CASTSPGPLKGKLFF
>once|TRBV12-3/TRBV12-4|NA|TRBJ2-1
TGTGCCAGCAGTTTCCGGGGAGACAATGAGCAGTTCTTC
CASSFRGDNEQFF
>medium-sized|TRBV10-2|NA|TRBJ2-3
TGCGCCACCCGGGGCCTGGACACGCAGTATTTT
CATRGLDTQYF
>medium-sized|TRBV29-1|TRBD1|TRBJ2-1
TGCAGCGGGACGACAGGGGGCGCATTTTATGAGCAGTTCTTC
CSGTTGGAFYEQFF
>NA|TRBV5-1|TRBD1|TRBJ1-4
TGCGCCAGCAGCGTGGACAGGCCGAATGAAAAACTGTTTTTT
CASSVDRPNEKLFF
>NA|TRBV29-1|NA|TRBJ2-1
TGCAGCGTTGCGCCTTACAATGAGCAGTTCTTC
CSVAPYNEQFF
>NA|TRBV28|TRBD1|TRBJ2-1
TGTGCCAGCAGCTTGGGGACAGGGAGGTACAATGAGCAGTTCTTC
CASSLGTGRYNEQFF
>NA|TRBV5-6|NA|TRBJ1-1
TGTGCCAGCAGCCTACGCCGAGCTGAAGCTTTCTTT
CASSLRRAEAFF
>NA|TRBV10-3|NA|TRBJ1-1
TGTGCCATCAGCCAACAACGGAACACTGAAGCTTTCTTT
CAISQQRNTEAFF
>NA|TRBV11-1|TRBD1|TRBJ1-6
TGTGCCAGCAGCTTAATAGCGGACAGGGGATCACCCCTCCACTTT
CASSLIADRGSPLHF
>NA|TRBV11-2|TRBD1|TRBJ2-7
TGTGCCAGCAGCACCCGGACAGGGAAGCGCGAGCAGTACTTC
CASSTRTGKREQYF
>NA|TRBV6-2/TRBV6-3|NA|TRBJ1-5
TGTGCCAGCAGTTCGGGACGGAACAATCAGCCCCAGCATTTT
CASSSGRNNQPQHF
>NA|TRBV9|TRBD1|TRBJ1-2
TGTGCCAGCAGCCCCGAGCCCGGGACAGTTTACTATGGCTACACCTTC
CASSPEPGTVYYGYTF
>NA|TRBV30|NA|TRBJ1-6
TGTGCCTGGAGCCGGGACGACTATAATTCACCCCTCCACTTT
CAWSRDDYNSPLHF
>NA|TRBV6-2/TRBV6-3|TRBD2|TRBJ2-1
TGTGCCAGCAGTTACAGGATGGCGGGAGGGCCAAATGAGCAGTTCTTC
CASSYRMAGGPNEQFF
>NA|TRBV27|NA|TRBJ2-5
TGTGCCAGCAGTTCCTCACGGACCTGGGAGACCCAGTACTTC
CASSSSRTWETQYF
>NA|TRBV30|NA|TRBJ1-2
TGTGCCTGGAATGATCAGGGCCCCCCTGGGTATGGCTACACCTTC
CAWNDQGPPGYGYTF
>NA|TRBV5-1|TRBD2|TRBJ2-3
TGCGCCAGCGGAGGGTATAGCGGGGGGGCCACAGATACGCAGTATTTT
CASGGYSGGATDTQYF
>NA|TRBV30|NA|TRBJ1-6
TGTGCCTGGAGTCAGGGCGATAATTCACCCCTCCACTTT
CAWSQGDNSPLHF
>NA|TRBV27|NA|TRBJ1-4
TGTGCCAGCAGTTTAGCCCCTGACAGAAGGGAAAAACTGTTTTTT
CASSLAPDRREKLFF
>NA|TRBV10-3|NA|TRBJ1-1
TGTGCCATCAGAGAAGCGGCGGAGAGAACTGAAGCTTTCTTT
CAIREAAERTEAFF
>NA|TRBV6-5|NA|TRBJ1-2
TGTGCCAGCAGCCCGGACACGATCAGCTATGGCTACACCTTC
CASSPDTISYGYTF
>NA|TRBV6-5|TRBD1|TRBJ2-4
TGTGCCAGCAAAGAGGGGGCAGCCAAAAACATTCAGTACTTC
CASKEGAAKNIQYF
>NA|TRBV11-1|NA|TRBJ2-3
TGTGCCAGCAGCTTGGGATATCTCCAGACGCAGTATTTT
CASSLGYLQTQYF
>NA|TRBV2|TRBD2|TRBJ2-3
TGTGCCAGCCGCCGGGGGGGCGACACAGATACGCAGTATTTT
CASRRGGDTDTQYF
>NA|TRBV7-8|TRBD2|TRBJ2-1
TGTGCCAGCAGCCTGGGACTAGCGGGAGGCCATAGCTCCTACAATGAGCAGTTCTTC
CASSLGLAGGHSSYNEQFF
>few|TRBV7-9|NA|TRBJ1-2
TGTGCCAGCAGTCGGGACCAAGGAGGCTACACCTTC
CASSRDQGGYTF
>NA|TRBV19|NA|TRBJ2-7
TGTGCCAGTAGTATAGAGAGCTCCTACGAGCAGTACTTC
CASSIESSYEQYF
>NA|TRBV12-3/TRBV12-4|NA|TRBJ2-5
TGTGCCAGCACCTCCAGGGTCAGAGAGACCCAGTACTTC
CASTSRVRETQYF
>few|TRBV9|NA|TRBJ1-4
TGTGCCAGCAGCGTAGGGAGCGACCCTCGGGAAAAACTGTTTTTT
CASSVGSDPREKLFF
>NA|TRBV30|NA|TRBJ2-3
TGTGCCTGGAGTGTACTAGGACAGCTCTCCACAGATACGCAGTATTTT
CAWSVLGQLSTDTQYF
>NA|TRBV4-2|NA|TRBJ2-7
TGTGCCAGCAGCCAAGATTTAATGGCTTTGATGCCTCAGTACTTC
CASSQDLMALMPQYF
>NA|TRBV5-1|NA|TRBJ1-6
TGCGCCAGCAGCTTGGGAGGGGCAAAGCATAATTCACCCCTCCACTTT
CASSLGGAKHNSPLHF
>NA|TRBV6-2/TRBV6-3|NA|TRBJ1-1
TGTGCCAGCAGCGCGCGCGATTGGAGGTCGAACACTGAAGCTTTCTTT
CASSARDWRSNTEAFF
>NA|TRBV10-3|NA|TRBJ1-6
TGTGCCATCGGGGCAGGAAGGAGTTCACCCCTCCACTTT
CAIGAGRSSPLHF
>NA|TRBV5-4|NA|TRBJ1-1
TGTGCCAGCAGCTTGATAGGGGTGAACACTGAAGCTTTCTTT
CASSLIGVNTEAFF
>NA|TRBV9|NA|TRBJ2-1
TGTGCCAGGGTTAGAGGGACTGACCACAATGAGCAGTTCTTC
CARVRGTDHNEQFF
>NA|TRBV19|TRBD2|TRBJ2-7
TGTGCCAGCACACTAGCGGGAGGGCCTAGGAACGAGCAGTACTTC
CASTLAGGPRNEQYF
>NA|TRBV19|NA|TRBJ1-5
TGTGCCAGTACGGAGGGGCACTTTGGCCAGCATTTT
CASTEGHFGQHF
>NA|TRBV6-5|NA|TRBJ2-3
TGTGCCAGCTCGGGGCCTCCCGGCACAGATACGCAGTATTTT
CASSGPPGTDTQYF
>NA|TRBV29-1|NA|TRBJ2-5
TGCAGCGTTAGACTAGAAGAGACCCAGTACTTC
CSVRLEETQYF
>NA|TRBV25-1|TRBD1|TRBJ1-2
TGTGCCAGCAGTTCCAGGGGGCGCGGTGGCTACACCTTC
CASSSRGRGGYTF
>few|TRBV6-1|NA|TRBJ1-2
TGTGCCAGCAGTGAAATACAGGGCTATGGCTACACCTTC
CASSEIQGYGYTF
>NA|TRBV12-3/TRBV12-4|NA|TRBJ1-3
TGTGCCAGCAGTTTCGGCGAGGGAAACACCATATATTTT
CASSFGEGNTIYF
>NA|TRBV30|NA|TRBJ1-1
TGTGCCTGGAGTGCCATGAACACTGAAGCTTTCTTT
CAWSAMNTEAFF
>NA|TRBV5-1|NA|TRBJ2-1
TGCGCCAGCAGCCCGAACACAGGGCCCTACAATGAGCAGTTCTTC
CASSPNTGPYNEQFF
>NA|TRBV28|NA|TRBJ2-5
TGTGCCAGCAGCCGAAATACGGGGGAGACCCAGTACTTC
CASSRNTGETQYF